This record looks at one TCR beta chain sequence and its context. What it binds is unknown. These data are taken from a study of breast tumors, draining lymph nodes, adjacent tissues. Study results and caveats: Tumor repertoires ranked between lymph nodes and nontumor tissue in diversity, with V and J gene preferences. Most tumor T cells seemingly derive from lymph node, then expand in tumor.

One entry per CDR3 protein, called by TCRdb with MiXCR from the multiplex PCR reads. Of more than 50,000 distinct CDR3 sequences listed, less than 45% are singletons. V gave up 5 bases and J gave up 7 bases; unmatched junction bases: 1. This CDR3 is 13 amino acids long. The germline V gene encodes CDR1 SGHTA and CDR2 FQGNSA. V gene TRBV7-2 combines with J gene TRBJ1-4; the match to TRBD1 covers 10 bases. The receptor was derived from a female donor with breast cancer. Some clones in this sample may be carry-over from other donors' samples. Sequencing input: breast tumor tissue. The CDR3 DNA sequence: TGTGCCAGCAGCGACAGGGGGCGTGAAAAACTGTTTTTT. It encodes CASSDRGREKLFF.